This T cell receptor (beta chain) was recovered during a study of blood T cell repertoires in COVID-19. The overall study: COVID-19 samples from acute and convalescent phases originated in the United States, Italy and Spain. The analysed material was cDNA or gDNA that came from T cells, B-cell-depleted T cells, or PBMCs.

Germline V lookup: CDR1 MDHEN, CDR2 SYDVKM. CDR3 length: 15 residues. Trimming removed 9 bases from V and 7 bases from J; junction bases left unmatched: 13. Data came from immunoSEQ multiplex PCR; TCRdb stores just in-frame clones and leaves some out. This sample carries fewer than 20,000 clones, 85% to 90% of them seen once, and the ten largest clones take 24%. The chain uses TRBV28 and TRBJ2-5, with TRBD1 matching over 11 bases. This sequence was found in a man between 60 and 75 years old with acute or convalescent COVID-19. Sample: peripheral blood. CDR3: CASHPGQGALGTQYF. CDR3 coding DNA: TGTGCCAGTCATCCCGGACAGGGGGCGTTGGGGACCCAGTACTTC.